Listed below are T cell receptor beta chains from one sample, sequenced in a study of OX40 agonist ivuxolimab in advanced cancers. TCRdb's table, derived via immunoSEQ multiplex PCR, lists solely in-frame clones and lacks some. The sample gives 45,000 or so clones, approximately 84% of which show up once; roughly 7.3% is in the top ten. The specimen comprised CD4+ or CD8+ T cells sorted from blood, sampled in a trial of the OX40 agonist ivuxolimab. These receptors all come from an adult with an advanced solid tumor such as melanoma, head and neck, liver or kidney cancer. The CDR3 runs from the conserved cysteine through the conserved F or W. D genes are given only for firm matches. Part of the rows lack a size; the others show once, few, many or a class for expanded clones.

clone_size: once
cdr3_length: 15
d_call: -
j_call: TRBJ1-1
v_call: TRBV6-1
cdr3_aa: CASSEVLGKNTEAFF
cdr3_nt: TGTGCCAGCAGTGAAGTTTTAGGTAAGAACACTGAAGCTTTCTTT

clone_size: -
cdr3_length: 16
d_call: -
j_call: TRBJ2-3
v_call: TRBV11-2
cdr3_aa: CASSLARQGTADTQYF
cdr3_nt: TGTGCCAGCAGCTTAGCTCGGCAGGGGACGGCAGATACGCAGTATTTT

clone_size: large
cdr3_length: 14
d_call: TRBD1
j_call: TRBJ1-2
v_call: TRBV19
cdr3_aa: CASSWGQGAPGYTF
cdr3_nt: TGTGCCAGTAGTTGGGGACAGGGGGCGCCGGGCTACACCTTC

clone_size: -
cdr3_length: 14
d_call: -
j_call: TRBJ1-2
v_call: TRBV6-6
cdr3_aa: CASSYQGGDYGYTF
cdr3_nt: TGTGCCAGCAGTTACCAGGGAGGTGACTATGGCTACACCTTC

clone_size: -
cdr3_length: 14
d_call: -
j_call: TRBJ2-7
v_call: TRBV7-9
cdr3_aa: CASSPSGASYEQYF
cdr3_nt: TGTGCCAGCAGCCCCTCAGGGGCCTCCTACGAGCAGTACTTC

clone_size: -
cdr3_length: 14
d_call: TRBD2
j_call: TRBJ2-3
v_call: TRBV29-1
cdr3_aa: CSLGASGTTDTQYF
cdr3_nt: TGCAGCCTTGGGGCTAGCGGGACCACAGATACGCAGTATTTT

clone_size: -
cdr3_length: 14
d_call: TRBD1
j_call: TRBJ1-2
v_call: TRBV30
cdr3_aa: CAWNRDRGRNGYTF
cdr3_nt: TGTGCCTGGAACCGGGACAGGGGTAGGAATGGCTACACCTTC

clone_size: few
cdr3_length: 14
d_call: -
j_call: TRBJ2-3
v_call: TRBV5-1
cdr3_aa: CASSPPELTDTQYF
cdr3_nt: TGCGCCAGCAGCCCACCGGAGCTCACAGATACGCAGTATTTT

clone_size: -
cdr3_length: 15
d_call: TRBD1
j_call: TRBJ2-7
v_call: TRBV5-5
cdr3_aa: CASSPDGTGSYEQYF
cdr3_nt: TGTGCCAGCAGCCCAGACGGGACAGGGTCCTACGAGCAGTACTTC

clone_size: -
cdr3_length: 16
d_call: TRBD1
j_call: TRBJ2-2
v_call: TRBV4-1
cdr3_aa: CASSQGDRGGSGELFF
cdr3_nt: TGCGCCAGCAGCCAAGGTGACAGGGGAGGCTCCGGGGAGCTGTTTTTT

clone_size: -
cdr3_length: 12
d_call: -
j_call: TRBJ2-7
v_call: TRBV19
cdr3_aa: CASRGPSYEQYF
cdr3_nt: TGTGCCAGTAGGGGGCCCTCCTACGAGCAGTACTTC

clone_size: -
cdr3_length: 14
d_call: TRBD2
j_call: TRBJ2-1
v_call: TRBV5-1
cdr3_aa: CASSLDLGGRAQFF
cdr3_nt: TGCGCCAGCAGCTTGGATCTGGGCGGGAGGGCCCAGTTCTTC

clone_size: few
cdr3_length: 15
d_call: -
j_call: TRBJ1-3
v_call: TRBV19
cdr3_aa: CASRDSPYSGNTIYF
cdr3_nt: TGTGCCAGTAGGGACAGTCCCTATTCTGGAAACACCATATATTTT

clone_size: -
cdr3_length: 13
d_call: -
j_call: TRBJ1-6
v_call: TRBV10-3
cdr3_aa: CAIRGQYNSPLHF
cdr3_nt: TGTGCCATCAGGGGACAATATAATTCACCCCTCCACTTT